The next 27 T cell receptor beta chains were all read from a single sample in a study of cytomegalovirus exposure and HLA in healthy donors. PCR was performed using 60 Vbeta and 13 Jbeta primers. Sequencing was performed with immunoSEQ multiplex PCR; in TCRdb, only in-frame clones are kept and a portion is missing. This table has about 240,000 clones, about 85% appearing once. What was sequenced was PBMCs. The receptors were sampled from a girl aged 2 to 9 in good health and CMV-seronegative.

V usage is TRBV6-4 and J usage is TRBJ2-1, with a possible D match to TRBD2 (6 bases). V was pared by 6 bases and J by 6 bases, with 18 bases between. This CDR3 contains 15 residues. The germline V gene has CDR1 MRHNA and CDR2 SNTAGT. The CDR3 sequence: CASSPWGESVNEQFF. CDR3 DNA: TGTGCCAGCAGCCCCTGGGGGGAGAGTGTCAATGAGCAGTTCTTC.

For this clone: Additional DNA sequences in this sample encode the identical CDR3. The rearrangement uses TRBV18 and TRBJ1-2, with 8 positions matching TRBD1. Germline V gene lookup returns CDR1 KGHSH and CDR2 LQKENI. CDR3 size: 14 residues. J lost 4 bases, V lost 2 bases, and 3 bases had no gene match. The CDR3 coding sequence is TGTGCCAGCTCACCAGGAACAGGGGGCTATGGCTACACCTTC. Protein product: CASSPGTGGYGYTF.

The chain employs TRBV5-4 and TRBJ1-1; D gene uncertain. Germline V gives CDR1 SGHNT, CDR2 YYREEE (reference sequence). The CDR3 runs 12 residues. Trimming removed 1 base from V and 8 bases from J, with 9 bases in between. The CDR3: CASSLSEEEAFF. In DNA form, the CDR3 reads TGTGCCAGCAGCTTGAGCGAGGAGGAAGCTTTCTTT.

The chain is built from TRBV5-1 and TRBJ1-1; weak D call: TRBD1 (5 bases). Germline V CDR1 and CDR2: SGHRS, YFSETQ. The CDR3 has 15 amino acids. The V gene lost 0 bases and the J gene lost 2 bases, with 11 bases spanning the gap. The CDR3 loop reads CASSLGGWGNTEAFF. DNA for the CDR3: TGCGCCAGCAGCTTGGGGGGCTGGGGAAACACTGAAGCTTTCTTT.

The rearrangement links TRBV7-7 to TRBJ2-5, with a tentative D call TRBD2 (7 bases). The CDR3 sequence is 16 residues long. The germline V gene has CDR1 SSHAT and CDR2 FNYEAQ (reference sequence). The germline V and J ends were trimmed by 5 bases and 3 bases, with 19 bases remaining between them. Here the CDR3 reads CASSHPGGLFEETQYF. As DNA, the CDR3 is TGTGCCAGCAGCCACCCCGGGGGGCTATTCGAAGAGACCCAGTACTTC.

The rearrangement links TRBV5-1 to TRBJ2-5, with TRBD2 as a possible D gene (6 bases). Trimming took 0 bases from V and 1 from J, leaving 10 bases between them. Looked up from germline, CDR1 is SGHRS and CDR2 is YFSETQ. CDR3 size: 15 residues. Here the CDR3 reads CASSLEVAAQETQYF. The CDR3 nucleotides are TGCGCCAGCAGCTTGGAGGTAGCGGCCCAAGAGACCCAGTACTTC.

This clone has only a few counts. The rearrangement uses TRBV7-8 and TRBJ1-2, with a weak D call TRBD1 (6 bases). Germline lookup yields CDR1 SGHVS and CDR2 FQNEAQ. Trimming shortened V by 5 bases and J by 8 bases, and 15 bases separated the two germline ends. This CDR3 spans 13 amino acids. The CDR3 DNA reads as TGTGCCAGCAGCCCGGGACATTCGTACGGCTACACCTTC. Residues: CASSPGHSYGYTF.

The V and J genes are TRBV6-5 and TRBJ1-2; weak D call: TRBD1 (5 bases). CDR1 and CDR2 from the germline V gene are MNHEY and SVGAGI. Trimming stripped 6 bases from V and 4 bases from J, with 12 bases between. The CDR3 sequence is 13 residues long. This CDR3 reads CASRPGSLYGYTF. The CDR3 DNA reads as TGTGCCAGCAGGCCAGGGTCCCTCTATGGCTACACCTTC.

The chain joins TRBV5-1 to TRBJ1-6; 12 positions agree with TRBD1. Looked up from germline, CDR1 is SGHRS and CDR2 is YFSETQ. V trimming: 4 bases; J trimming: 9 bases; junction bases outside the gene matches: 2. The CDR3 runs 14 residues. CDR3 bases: TGCGCCAGCAGCCGGGACAGGGGGCCTTCACCCCTCCACTTT. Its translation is CASSRDRGPSPLHF.

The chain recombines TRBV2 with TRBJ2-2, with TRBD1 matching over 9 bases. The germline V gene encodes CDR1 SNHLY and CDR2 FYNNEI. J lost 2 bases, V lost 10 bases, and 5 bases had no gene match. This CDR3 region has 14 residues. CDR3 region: CATAGQGNTGELFF. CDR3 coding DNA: TGTGCCACGGCGGGACAGGGAAACACCGGGGAGCTGTTTTTT. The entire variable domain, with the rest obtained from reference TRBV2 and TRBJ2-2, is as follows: EPEVTQTPSHQVTQMGQEVILRCVPISNHLYFYWYRQILGQKVEFLVSFYNNEISEKSEIFDDQFSVERPDGSNFTLKIRSTKLEDSAMYFCATAGQGNTGELFFGEGSRLTVL.

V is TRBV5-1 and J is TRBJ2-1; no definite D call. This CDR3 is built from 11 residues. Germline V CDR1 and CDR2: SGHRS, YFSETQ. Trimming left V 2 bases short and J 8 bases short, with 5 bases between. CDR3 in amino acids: CASSFTYEQFF. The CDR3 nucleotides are TGCGCCAGCAGCTTTACTTATGAGCAGTTCTTC.

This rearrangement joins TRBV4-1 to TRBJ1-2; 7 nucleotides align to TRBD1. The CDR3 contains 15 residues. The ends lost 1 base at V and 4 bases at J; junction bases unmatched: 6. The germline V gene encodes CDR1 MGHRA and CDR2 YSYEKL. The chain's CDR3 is CASSQVSTGLYGYTF. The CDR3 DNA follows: TGCGCCAGCAGCCAAGTATCGACAGGGCTCTATGGCTACACCTTC.

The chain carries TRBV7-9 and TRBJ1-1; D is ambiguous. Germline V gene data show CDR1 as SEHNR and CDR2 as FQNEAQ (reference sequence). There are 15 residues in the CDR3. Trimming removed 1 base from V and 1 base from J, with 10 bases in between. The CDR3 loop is CASSLGVGANTEAFF. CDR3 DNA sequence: TGTGCCAGCAGCTTAGGCGTGGGCGCGAACACTGAAGCTTTCTTT.

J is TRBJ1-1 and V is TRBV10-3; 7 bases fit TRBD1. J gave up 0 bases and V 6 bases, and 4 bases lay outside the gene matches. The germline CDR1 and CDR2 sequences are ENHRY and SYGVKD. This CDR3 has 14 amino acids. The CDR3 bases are TGTGCCATCAGGACGGGACAGCTGAACACTGAAGCTTTCTTT. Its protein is CAIRTGQLNTEAFF.

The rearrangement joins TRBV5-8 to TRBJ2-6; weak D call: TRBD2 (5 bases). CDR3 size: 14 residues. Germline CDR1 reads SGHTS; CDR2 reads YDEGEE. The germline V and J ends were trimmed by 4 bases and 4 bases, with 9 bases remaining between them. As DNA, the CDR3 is TGTGCCAGCAGCCAGTCGGGAGGGGCCAACGTCCTGACTTTC. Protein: CASSQSGGANVLTF.

CDR3 in amino acids: CASRQIGGELFF. CDR3 DNA: TGTGCCAGCAGACAGATTGGCGGGGAGCTGTTTTTT. The genes are TRBV6-5 and TRBJ2-2; D gene uncertain. This CDR3 has 12 amino acids. Germline loops: CDR1 MNHEY, CDR2 SVGAGI. V dropped 6 bases and J dropped 7 bases, with 9 bases sitting between them.

The CDR3 spells CASSYRREEKLFF. The DNA of the CDR3 is TGTGCCAGCAGTTACAGGCGGGAGGAAAAACTGTTTTTT. The chain has TRBV2 and TRBJ1-4; TRBD1 is a possible D gene (5 bases). Germline loops: CDR1 SNHLY, CDR2 FYNNEI. The CDR3 totals 13 residues. V lost 5 bases and J lost 8, with 12 bases in between.

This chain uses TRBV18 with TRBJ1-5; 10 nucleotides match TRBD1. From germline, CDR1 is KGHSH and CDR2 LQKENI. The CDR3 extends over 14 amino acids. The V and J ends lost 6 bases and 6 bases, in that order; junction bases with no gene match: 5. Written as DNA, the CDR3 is TGTGCCAGCTCCCTGGACAGGGGGGGTCAGCCCCAGCATTTT. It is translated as CASSLDRGGQPQHF.

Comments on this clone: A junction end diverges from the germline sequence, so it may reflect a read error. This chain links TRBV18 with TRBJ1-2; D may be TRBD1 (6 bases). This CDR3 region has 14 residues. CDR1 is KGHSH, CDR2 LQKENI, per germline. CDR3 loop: CAGSPGAGAYGYTF. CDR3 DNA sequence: TGTGCCGGCTCCCCCGGAGCAGGGGCCTATGGCTACACCTTC.

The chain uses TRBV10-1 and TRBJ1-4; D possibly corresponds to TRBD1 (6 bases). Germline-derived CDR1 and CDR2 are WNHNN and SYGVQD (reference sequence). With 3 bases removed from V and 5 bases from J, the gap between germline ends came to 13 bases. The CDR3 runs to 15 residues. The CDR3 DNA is TGCGCCAGCAGTGATTTGACAGGACGGAATGAAAAACTGTTTTTT. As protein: CASSDLTGRNEKLFF.

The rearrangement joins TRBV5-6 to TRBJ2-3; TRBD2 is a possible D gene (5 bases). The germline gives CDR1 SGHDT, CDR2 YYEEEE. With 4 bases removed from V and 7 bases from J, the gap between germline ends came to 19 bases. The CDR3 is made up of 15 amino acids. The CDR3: CASSLGLEGVYTQYF. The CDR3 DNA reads TGTGCCAGCAGCCTAGGACTTGAGGGAGTGTATACGCAGTATTTT.

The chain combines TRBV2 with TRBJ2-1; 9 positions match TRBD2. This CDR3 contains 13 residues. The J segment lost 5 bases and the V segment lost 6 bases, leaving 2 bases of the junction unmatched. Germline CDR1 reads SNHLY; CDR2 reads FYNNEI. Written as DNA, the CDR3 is TGTGCCAGCAGGGAGCGGGAGGACAATGAGCAGTTCTTC. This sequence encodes CASREREDNEQFF.

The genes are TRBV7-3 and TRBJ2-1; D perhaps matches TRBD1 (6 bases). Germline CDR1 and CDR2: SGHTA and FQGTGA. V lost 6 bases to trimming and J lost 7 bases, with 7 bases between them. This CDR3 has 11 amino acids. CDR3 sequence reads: CASSQGNEQFF. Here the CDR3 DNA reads TGTGCCAGCAGTCAGGGGAATGAGCAGTTCTTC.

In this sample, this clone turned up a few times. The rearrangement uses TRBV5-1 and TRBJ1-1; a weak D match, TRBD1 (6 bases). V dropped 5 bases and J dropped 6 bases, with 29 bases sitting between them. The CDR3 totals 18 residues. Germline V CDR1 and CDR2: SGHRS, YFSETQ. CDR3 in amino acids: CASSHTTGTNQQIAEAFF. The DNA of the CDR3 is TGCGCCAGCAGTCACACGACCGGGACAAACCAGCAGATAGCTGAAGCTTTCTTT. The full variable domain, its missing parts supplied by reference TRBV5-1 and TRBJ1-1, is KAGVTQTPRYLIKTRGQQVTLSCSPISGHRSVSWYQQTPGQGLQFLFEYFSETQRNKGNFPGRFSGRQFSNSRSEMNVSTLELGDSALYLCASSHTTGTNQQIAEAFFGQGTRLTVV.

The CDR3 bases are TGTGCCAGTAGTATAGGACTAGCGGGCTCCTACGAGCAGTACTTC. Protein sequence: CASSIGLAGSYEQYF. The rearrangement links TRBV19 to TRBJ2-7; 10 nucleotides match TRBD2. CDR3 size: 15 residues. The junction had 0 bases not matched to a gene; V was cut back by 1 base and J by 0 bases. Looked up from germline, CDR1 is LNHDA and CDR2 is SQIVND (reference sequence).

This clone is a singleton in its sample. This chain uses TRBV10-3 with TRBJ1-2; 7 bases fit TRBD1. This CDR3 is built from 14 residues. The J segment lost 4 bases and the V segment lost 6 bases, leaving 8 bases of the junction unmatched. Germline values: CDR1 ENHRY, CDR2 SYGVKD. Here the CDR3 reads CAIRPQQGTYGYTF. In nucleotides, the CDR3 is TGTGCCATCAGACCCCAACAGGGGACCTATGGCTACACCTTC.

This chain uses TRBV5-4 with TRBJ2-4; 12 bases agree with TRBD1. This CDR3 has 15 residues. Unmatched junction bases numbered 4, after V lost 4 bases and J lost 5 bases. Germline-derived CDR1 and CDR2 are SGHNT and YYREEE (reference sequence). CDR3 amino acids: CASSPGTGGQNIQYF. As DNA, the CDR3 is TGTGCCAGCAGCCCGGGGACAGGGGGCCAAAACATTCAGTACTTC.